This TCR beta chain was sequenced for a study of blood T cell repertoires in COVID-19 (dated by TCRdb to about 2020). Study-wide context: Samples from collaborators originated in the United States, Italy and Spain and spanned both the acute and convalescent phases of COVID-19. The samples were drawn from two sources: the first 160 participants of the ongoing ImmuneRACE study, and approximately 1,300 subjects contributed by 6 global collaborators. Where HLA class I and class II types were available, the types were taken from metadata supplied by the sample provider, not from assay-based typing. Subjects who had been exposed to COVID-19, were actively infected with it, or had recovered from it provided the deeply sampled blood TCRbeta repertoires that made up the dataset. The prospective study material was composed of cDNA or gDNA derived from T cells, B-cell-depleted T cells, or PBMCs. The repertoires were released in a freely available public database intended as a resource for research on the immune response to SARS-CoV-2. Sample metadata almost always included a de-identified subject ID, COVID-19 status, age in years and sex.

The immunoSEQ Assay, a bias-controlled multiplex PCR, was used to amplify TCRbeta CDR3 regions from genomic DNA. The authors processed their data as follows. Nucleated cell counts per sample were estimated from amplification of reference gene primers within the assay. Sequence reads were collapsed and filtered to measure the absolute abundance of every unique TCRbeta CDR3 rearrangement. For each sample, productive Simpson clonality was calculated as the square root of Simpson's diversity index across productive rearrangements. What TCRdb holds here is the immuneACCESS table cut down to in-frame rearrangements. Part of the clones is not present; checked against another copy, under half of the missing clones reflect an unresolved V gene, and the others are unexplained. The DNA was the basis for D and trimming; V, J and clone size are from that table. For this sample the table gives about 180,000 clones, of which around 88% were detected only once. About 9.7% of the sample belongs to the ten largest clones.

Enrolling through a virtual design, the prospective study's participants ranged in age from roughly 18 to 100 years and lived across about two dozen United States geographic areas. In the prospective study, cohorts were assigned on the basis of participant-reported clinical history obtained from a screening survey and a study questionnaire. Recovered participants in ImmuneRACE Cohort 3 were defined as having two consecutive negative NP/OP PCR tests, clearance from a healthcare professional, or resolution of symptoms. In the prospective study, mobile phlebotomists collected whole blood, serum and a nasopharyngeal or oropharyngeal swab from each participant. Prospective study participants could optionally give additional blood draws and questionnaires over a roughly two-month period. Before DNA extraction, prospective study blood samples were shipped either frozen or at room temperature. As to this clone: Its specific antigen is unknown. Base qualities are not recorded, but no much larger clone differs from it by a single base.

Here is what the overall study found, with its caveats: Clinical and demographic metadata were provided uncurated, with the amount varying by source and participant.

Trimming takes 2 bases off V and 7 bases off J; junction bases not matched to a gene: 15. There are 18 amino acids in the CDR3, from cysteine to phenylalanine inclusive. Only the CDR3 DNA is retained, 54 bases long and in frame from the first base. In the germline V gene, CDR1 corresponds to SGHDT and CDR2 to YYEEEE. The sample was PBMCs or T cells enriched from blood (not recorded which). This chain is built from TRBV5-6 and TRBJ2-2; 9 junctional bases match TRBD2. The TCR comes from a woman aged 25 to 39 who had recovered from COVID-19. The DNA is TGTGCCAGCAGCTTTATGACTAGCGGTAATCTTATGTTCGGGGAGCTGTTTTTT. Its translation reads: CASSFMTSGNLMFGELFF.